This TCR beta chain comes out of a study of cytomegalovirus exposure and HLA in healthy donors. The PCR employed 60 Vbeta primers together with 13 Jbeta primers. Profiled with immunoSEQ multiplex PCR; TCRdb holds only in-frame clones, not every one. The sample includes over 60,000 clones, approximately 81% seen only once; the top ten take about 7.4%. Germline values: CDR1 SGHTS, CDR2 YDEGEE. The CDR3 totals 14 residues. Trimming took off 0 bases at V and 2 bases at J, with 8 bases between the two ends. The chain couples TRBV5-8 to TRBJ2-5, with D uncertain. The material sequenced was PBMCs. The receptor was derived from a woman in her 30s in good health and CMV-seropositive. As DNA, the CDR3 is TGTGCCAGCAGCTTGGGCCGAGTTCAAGAGACCCAGTACTTC. Protein: CASSLGRVQETQYF.